This T cell receptor beta chain emerged from a study of identical twins. Via MiXCR, TCRdb re-called the 5' RACE reads, giving one row per CDR3 protein. The table has 570,000 or so distinct CDR3 sequences, around 9.6% seen once. Looked up from germline, CDR1 is SGHRS and CDR2 is YFSETQ. The CDR3 extends over 16 amino acids. The V and J ends lost 3 bases and 2 bases respectively, with 15 bases between them. Healthy Caucasians were all of the donors. Study-wide results and limits: A lower insertion count was a feature of abundant cord blood beta clonotypes, with no such feature in memory repertoires. Invariant MAIT and iNKT cells could partly confound zero-insertion analyses.

Comments on this clonotype: Its antigen remains unknown.

These data were also filed under a second study, of yellow fever vaccine responses in identical twins.

The TCR was taken from a woman aged 18 to 35 in good health. Material: PBMCs. The genes are TRBV5-1 and TRBJ2-1; D possibly uses TRBD1 or TRBD2 (5 bases each). This chain's CDR3 is CASSWTRDQAYNEQFF. The CDR3 coding sequence is TGCGCCAGCAGCTGGACCCGGGACCAGGCCTACAATGAGCAGTTCTTC.